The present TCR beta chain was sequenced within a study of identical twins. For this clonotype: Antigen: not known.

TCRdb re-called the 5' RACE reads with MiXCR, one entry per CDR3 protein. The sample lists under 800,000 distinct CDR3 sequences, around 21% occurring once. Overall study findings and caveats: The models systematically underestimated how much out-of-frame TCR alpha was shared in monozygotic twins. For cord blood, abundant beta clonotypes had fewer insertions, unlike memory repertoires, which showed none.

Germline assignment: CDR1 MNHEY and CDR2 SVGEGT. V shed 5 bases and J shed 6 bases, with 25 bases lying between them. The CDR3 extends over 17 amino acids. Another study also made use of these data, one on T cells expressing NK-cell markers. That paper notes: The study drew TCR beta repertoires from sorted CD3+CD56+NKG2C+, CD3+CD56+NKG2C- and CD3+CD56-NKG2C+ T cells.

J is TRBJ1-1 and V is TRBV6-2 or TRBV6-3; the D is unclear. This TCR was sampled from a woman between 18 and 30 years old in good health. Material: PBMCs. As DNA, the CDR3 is TGTGCCAGCAGTCACGCCCCGGGCCGGGGTTTCTTGGCTGAAGCTTTCTTT. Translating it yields CASSHAPGRGFLAEAFF.